This TCR beta chain was sequenced for a study of cytomegalovirus exposure and HLA in healthy donors. Study details: Sequencing of about 179 million T cells in an earlier analysis found around 110 million unique TCR beta sequences.

Remarks on this clone: Its antigen is not known.

Per the germline V gene, CDR1 is SEHNR and CDR2 is FQNEAQ (reference sequence). The CDR3 runs to 18 residues. Losses at the gene ends were 5 bases for V and 3 bases for J; bases not matched to a gene: 18. Broader study findings: Whilst most TCR sequences proved rare, a subset of public TCRs occurred across many donors.

In the PCR, 60 Vbeta and 13 Jbeta primers were used. Libraries were prepared by immunoSEQ multiplex PCR; TCRdb keeps only in-frame clonotypes and omits some of them. The profile shows some 200,000 clones, 75% to 90% of them singletons. The chain employs TRBV7-9 and TRBJ2-7; 8 nucleotides align to TRBD1. The TCR comes from a young woman in good health and CMV-seronegative. Material for sequencing was PBMCs. DNA for the CDR3: TGTGCCAGCAGCACAAAAACGTTGGGCGGGACAGGCGGCTACGAGCAGTACTTC. Translation: CASSTKTLGGTGGYEQYF.